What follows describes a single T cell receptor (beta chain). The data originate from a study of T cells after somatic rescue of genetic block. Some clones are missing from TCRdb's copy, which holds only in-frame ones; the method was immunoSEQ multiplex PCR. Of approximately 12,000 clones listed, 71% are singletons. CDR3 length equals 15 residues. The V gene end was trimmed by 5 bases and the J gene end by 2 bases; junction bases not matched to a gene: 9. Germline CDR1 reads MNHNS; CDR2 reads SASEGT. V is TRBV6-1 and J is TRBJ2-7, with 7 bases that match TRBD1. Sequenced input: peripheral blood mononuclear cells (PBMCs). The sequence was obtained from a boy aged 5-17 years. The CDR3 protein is CASSLRTGRPYEQYF. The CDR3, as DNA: TGTGCCAGCAGTCTCCGGACAGGCCGGCCCTACGAGCAGTACTTC.